The next 15 T cell receptor beta chains were all read from a single sample in a study of blood T cell repertoires in COVID-19. Some clones are missing from TCRdb's copy, which holds only in-frame ones; the method was immunoSEQ multiplex PCR. The sample has a few hundred thousand clones, roughly 91% seen once; the top ten hold 1.2%. The specimen was PBMCs or T cells enriched from blood (not recorded which). These receptors were collected from a woman aged 18-29 years who had recovered from COVID-19.

The CDR3 here is CASSLEGGYNEQFF. The CDR3 DNA follows: TGTGCCAGCAGCTTAGAGGGGGGGTACAATGAGCAGTTCTTC. The chain carries TRBV7-2 and TRBJ2-1; tentative D call: TRBD2 (7 bases). Per germline, CDR1 SGHTA and CDR2 FQGNSA. Trimming shortened V by 1 base and J by 4 bases, and 8 bases separated the two germline ends. The CDR3 is 14 amino acids.

The V call is TRBV30, the J call TRBJ1-5, with 10 nucleotides matching TRBD1. J lost 7 bases, V lost 1 base, and 7 bases had no gene match. This CDR3 contains 15 residues. Germline V gene data show CDR1 as GTSNPN and CDR2 as SVGIG (reference sequence). CDR3 sequence: CAWSARDRGEQPQHF. As DNA, the CDR3 is TGTGCCTGGAGTGCCCGGGACAGGGGAGAGCAGCCCCAGCATTTT.

The sample holds a few counts of this clone. The chain employs TRBV20-1 and TRBJ1-2; a weak D match, TRBD1 (6 bases). Trimming removed 6 bases from V and 8 bases from J, with 13 bases in between. From germline, CDR1 is DFQATT and CDR2 SNEGSKA (reference sequence). The CDR3 sequence is 11 residues long. The CDR3 DNA is TGCAGTGCAAAGGGGGTCTGGGGCTACACCTTC. Amino acids: CSAKGVWGYTF.

The chain carries TRBV18 and TRBJ1-1; D is uncertain. The CDR3 totals 15 residues. Germline assignment: CDR1 KGHSH and CDR2 LQKENI. Trimming left V 4 bases short and J 0 bases short, with 12 bases between. The CDR3 DNA sequence: TGTGCCAGCTCACAAGCTACAGCCTTGAACACTGAAGCTTTCTTT. It codes for CASSQATALNTEAFF. The variable domain in full, with the rest retrieved from reference TRBV18 and TRBJ1-1, is NAGVMQNPRHLVRRRGQEARLRCSPMKGHSHVYWYRQLPEEGLKFMVYLQKENIIDESGMPKERFSAEFPKEGPSILRIQQVVRGDSAAYFCASSQATALNTEAFFGQGTRLTVV.

The chain uses TRBV7-2 and TRBJ1-3, with D possibly matching TRBD1 (6 bases). V lost 6 bases, J lost 4 bases, and 13 bases lay in between. CDR1 is SGHTA, CDR2 FQGNSA, per germline. CDR3 length: 14 residues. This chain's CDR3 is CASSYTGWGNTIYF. The CDR3 coding sequence is TGTGCCAGCAGTTACACAGGGTGGGGAAACACCATATATTTT. Filled out from reference TRBV7-2 and TRBJ1-3, the complete variable domain reads GAGVSQSPSNKVTEKGKDVELRCDPISGHTALYWYRQSLGQGLEFLIYFQGNSAPDKSGLPSDRFSAERTGGSVSTLTIQRTQQEDSAVYLCASSYTGWGNTIYFGEGSWLTVV.

The chain employs TRBV2 and TRBJ1-5; TRBD1 agrees at 8 bases. CDR1 SNHLY and CDR2 FYNNEI come from the germline V gene. The CDR3 runs 16 residues. V was clipped by 6 bases and J by 0 bases; unmatched bases: 7. The CDR3 region is CASRDRAPVSNQPQHF. CDR3 in DNA: TGTGCCAGCAGGGACAGGGCCCCTGTTAGCAATCAGCCCCAGCATTTT. The entire variable domain, with the rest obtained from reference TRBV2 and TRBJ1-5, is as follows: EPEVTQTPSHQVTQMGQEVILRCVPISNHLYFYWYRQILGQKVEFLVSFYNNEISEKSEIFDDQFSVERPDGSNFTLKIRSTKLEDSAMYFCASRDRAPVSNQPQHFGDGTRLSIL.

V usage is TRBV6-5 and J usage is TRBJ1-5, with D uncertain. The CDR3 length is 14 residues. The V end was cut by 6 bases, the J end by 4 bases, with 13 bases between. Germline-derived CDR1 and CDR2 are MNHEY and SVGAGI. For the CDR3, the DNA is TGTGCCAGCAGCCCCGGCGACTTAAATCAGCCCCAGCATTTT. Translated, it gives CASSPGDLNQPQHF.

The chain combines TRBV7-9 with TRBJ2-5; tentative D call: TRBD2 (5 bases). The CDR3 covers 12 residues. CDR1 and CDR2 from the germline V gene are SEHNR and FQNEAQ (reference sequence). Deletions cut 5 bases from V and 5 bases from J, with 9 bases between. CDR3 sequence reads: CASSAREETQYF. The CDR3 nucleotides are TGTGCCAGCAGCGCTAGGGAGGAGACCCAGTACTTC.

V gene TRBV5-8 combines with J gene TRBJ2-7; D call uncertain. Germline CDR1 reads SGHTS; CDR2 reads YDEGEE. This CDR3 comprises 14 residues. The ends were cut back, 2 bases at V and 0 bases at J, with 9 bases in the middle. CDR3 nucleotide sequence: TGTGCCAGCAGCTTAACCAGGTTCTCCTACGAGCAGTACTTC. Translated, it gives CASSLTRFSYEQYF.

This clone was seen a single time. The chain employs TRBV7-9 and TRBJ1-4; 9 bases align to TRBD1. The CDR3 is 16 residues long. J gave up 8 bases and V 5 bases, and 12 bases lay outside the gene matches. Germline lookup yields CDR1 SEHNR and CDR2 FQNEAQ (reference sequence). CDR3 loop: CASSPTGTGHKEKLFF. The CDR3 DNA reads TGTGCCAGCAGCCCAACCGGGACAGGGCATAAGGAAAAACTGTTTTTT. Together with reference TRBV7-9 and TRBJ1-4, the CDR3 gives the full variable domain: DTGVSQNPRHKITKRGQNVTFRCDPISEHNRLYWYRQTLGQGPEFLTYFQNEAQLEKSRLLSDRFSAERPKGSFSTLEIQRTEQGDSAMYLCASSPTGTGHKEKLFFGSGTQLSVL.

This chain links TRBV7-9 with TRBJ2-1, with 9 bases matching TRBD2. This CDR3 is 15 amino acids long. Germline CDR1 is SEHNR and CDR2 is FQNEAQ (reference sequence). V was pared by 3 bases and J by 4 bases, with 4 bases of the junction left unmatched. The DNA of the CDR3 is TGTGCCAGCAGCTTCGTAGCGGGGGTTTACAATGAGCAGTTCTTC. It is translated as CASSFVAGVYNEQFF.

The genes are TRBV13 and TRBJ2-7, with TRBD1 matching over 9 bases. Per germline, CDR1 PRHDT and CDR2 FYEKMQ (reference sequence). The CDR3 length is 15 residues. The trim removed 5 bases at V and 2 bases at J, leaving 7 bases unmatched. The CDR3 reads CASSAGQGRTYEQYF. CDR3 DNA: TGTGCCAGCAGCGCAGGACAGGGGCGCACCTACGAGCAGTACTTC.

V usage is TRBV27 and J usage is TRBJ1-6, with D hard to call. From germline, CDR1 is MNHEY and CDR2 SMNVEV (reference sequence). The CDR3 is 12 residues long. The V end was cut by 10 bases, the J end by 9 bases, with 13 bases between. CDR3 DNA: TGTGCCATTTCCGGGGATTTTTCACCCCTCCACTTT. Protein product: CAISGDFSPLHF.

This clone was detected once. The J gene is TRBJ2-2, the V gene TRBV24-1, with TRBD1 as a possible D gene (6 bases). In germline, CDR1 is KGHDR, CDR2 SFDVKD. This CDR3 comprises 15 residues. Trimming removed 5 bases at V and 3 bases at J, with 12 bases between. CDR3 nucleotides: TGTGCCACCAGTGTACCAGGGGCGGACACCGGGGAGCTGTTTTTT. Translation: CATSVPGADTGELFF.

J is TRBJ1-2 and V is TRBV7-2, with D maybe TRBD1 (5 bases). The CDR3 has 13 amino acids. CDR1 is SGHTA, CDR2 FQGNSA, per germline. V lost 1 base and J lost 7, with 10 bases in between. The CDR3 region is CASSLVGGGGYTF. CDR3 coding DNA: TGTGCCAGCAGCTTAGTAGGCGGGGGTGGCTACACCTTC.